This TCR beta chain was captured by sequencing in a study of T-cell memory formation after mild COVID-19. The CDR3 sequence is 14 residues long. V dropped 3 bases and J dropped 5 bases, with 14 bases sitting between them. Germline V lookup: CDR1 SQVTM, CDR2 ANQGSEA. This clonotype was seen only a few times. TCRdb re-analysed the 5' RACE reads in MiXCR, keeping a single row per CDR3 protein. Of around 370,000 distinct CDR3 sequences detected, 20% to 25% appear once; the ten largest clones hold around 12%. The source of this sequence is an adult woman who had mild COVID-19 (a few samples of this study predate the infection). Cell type and time point are not known. The specimen sequenced was PBMCs or a T cell subset sorted from them (not recorded which). V gene TRBV29-1 combines with J gene TRBJ2-1; possible D gene TRBD1, 7 bases. The CDR3 DNA reads as TGCAGCGTTGATCCCAGGGGGGCGAACAATGAGCAGTTCTTC. Translating gives CSVDPRGANNEQFF.